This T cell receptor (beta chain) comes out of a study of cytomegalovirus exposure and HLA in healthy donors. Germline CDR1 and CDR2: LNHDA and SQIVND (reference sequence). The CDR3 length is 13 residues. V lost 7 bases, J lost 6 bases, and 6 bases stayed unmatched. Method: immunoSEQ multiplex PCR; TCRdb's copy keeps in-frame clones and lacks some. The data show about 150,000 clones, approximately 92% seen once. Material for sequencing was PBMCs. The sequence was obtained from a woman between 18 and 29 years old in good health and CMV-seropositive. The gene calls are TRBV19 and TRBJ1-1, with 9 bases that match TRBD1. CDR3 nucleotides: TGTGCCAGTACCCCGGGACAGGGCTCTGAAGCTTTCTTT. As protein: CASTPGQGSEAFF.